Listed below are T cell receptor beta chains from one sample, sequenced in a study of T cells in Graves' hyperthyroidism and ophthalmopathy. MiXCR, run by TCRdb on the multiplex PCR reads, gives a single entry per CDR3 protein. The sample lists 650,000 to 800,000 distinct CDR3 sequences, roughly 46% occurring once. Material for sequencing was peripheral blood or thyroid tissue (not recorded which). The receptor source for this set is an adult man with Graves' disease, either hyperthyroidism or ophthalmopathy (not recorded which). Both conserved end residues are part of each CDR3. The order of the fields is D gene, clone size, J gene, V gene, CDR3 DNA, CDR3 protein. A D gene is named only where the DNA matches it firmly. Size is omitted from some rows. Given values are once, few, many or a class for expanded clones.

D: TRBD1; size: NA; J: TRBJ1-5; V: TRBV19; DNA: TGTGCCAGCAGCTTGGAGGCAGGGGGCGTTCAGCCCCAGCATTTT; CDR3: CASSLEAGGVQPQHF
D: TRBD1; size: NA; J: TRBJ1-6; V: TRBV6-5; DNA: TGTGCCATCAGTTACTCGTTCATAGGGGGCTTCCACTTT; CDR3: CAISYSFIGGFHF
D: NA; size: NA; J: TRBJ2-5; V: TRBV6-1; DNA: TGTGCCAGCAATTTAGCGTACCAAGAGACCCAGTACTTC; CDR3: CASNLAYQETQYF
D: NA; size: many; J: TRBJ1-5; V: TRBV7-2; DNA: TGTGCCAGCAGCTTAATAGTGGATCAGCCCCAGCATTTT; CDR3: CASSLIVDQPQHF
D: NA; size: NA; J: TRBJ2-7; V: TRBV20-1; DNA: TGCAGTGCAAACGCGGGGGCTGAGCAGTACTTC; CDR3: CSANAGAEQYF
D: NA; size: NA; J: TRBJ2-7; V: TRBV29-1; DNA: TGCAGCGTTGTGCGGTCCAGGGGGGGAGATGAGCAGTACTTC; CDR3: CSVVRSRGGDEQYF
D: NA; size: NA; J: TRBJ1-4; V: TRBV19; DNA: TGTGCCAGTAGCGGACTCTCGAACCGGGATGAAAAACTGTTTTTT; CDR3: CASSGLSNRDEKLFF
D: NA; size: many; J: TRBJ2-7; V: TRBV10-1; DNA: TGCGCCAGCAGTGAGTCGGGCTACGAGCAGTACTTC; CDR3: CASSESGYEQYF
D: TRBD2; size: NA; J: TRBJ2-5; V: TRBV3-1; DNA: TGTGCCAGCAGTCAATCTGCGGGGGGGACAGAGACCCAGTACTTC; CDR3: CASSQSAGGTETQYF
D: NA; size: NA; J: TRBJ1-6; V: TRBV2; DNA: TGTGCCAGCAGTAGCGGGACGCTTCTAAATTCACCCCTCCACTTT; CDR3: CASSSGTLLNSPLHF
D: TRBD1; size: few; J: TRBJ1-5; V: TRBV29-1; DNA: TGCAGCATCGGGACAGGGGGAAGCAATCAGCCCCAGCATTTT; CDR3: CSIGTGGSNQPQHF
D: NA; size: NA; J: TRBJ1-2; V: TRBV11-2; DNA: TGTGCCAGCATTACCTATGGCTACACCTTC; CDR3: CASITYGYTF
D: TRBD1; size: NA; J: TRBJ1-5; V: TRBV15; DNA: TGTGCCACGACAGGGTGGGAGAATCAGCCCCAGCATTTT; CDR3: CATTGWENQPQHF
D: NA; size: NA; J: TRBJ2-5; V: TRBV25-1; DNA: TGTGCCAGCACCCACCCCGAGGGGGAAGAGACCCAGTACTTC; CDR3: CASTHPEGEETQYF
D: TRBD1; size: many; J: TRBJ1-1; V: TRBV7-8; DNA: TGTGCCAGCAGCGCCCACAGGGGGGACACTGAAGCTTTCTTT; CDR3: CASSAHRGDTEAFF
D: NA; size: NA; J: TRBJ1-1; V: TRBV7-2; DNA: TGTGCCAGCAGCTTTCGAGGACACCCGGGGACTGAAGCTTTCTTT; CDR3: CASSFRGHPGTEAFF
D: NA; size: NA; J: TRBJ1-2; V: TRBV7-8; DNA: TGTGCCAGCAGCTTGACACAAGCAGTCTATGGCTACACCTTC; CDR3: CASSLTQAVYGYTF
D: TRBD1; size: NA; J: TRBJ2-6; V: TRBV7-9; DNA: TGTGCCAGCAGCCATTATAACAGGGGGCCAGGGGCCAACGTCCTGACTTTC; CDR3: CASSHYNRGPGANVLTF
D: NA; size: many; J: TRBJ1-4; V: TRBV2; DNA: TGTGCCAGCAGCCCCCAGGGGCAGGTGATGGGGGAAAAACTGTTTTTT; CDR3: CASSPQGQVMGEKLFF
D: TRBD1; size: NA; J: TRBJ1-3; V: TRBV7-9; DNA: TGTGCCAGCGTTGACAGGGGTGGAAACACCATATATTTT; CDR3: CASVDRGGNTIYF
D: NA; size: many; J: TRBJ2-6; V: TRBV2; DNA: TGTGCCAGCAGTCCAGGGACTGGGGCCAACGTCCTGACTTTC; CDR3: CASSPGTGANVLTF
D: NA; size: many; J: TRBJ2-5; V: TRBV20-1; DNA: TGCAGTGCTAGAGACGGGGTGACCTCCCAGTACTTC; CDR3: CSARDGVTSQYF
D: NA; size: many; J: TRBJ1-1; V: TRBV10-3; DNA: TGTGCCATCAGTGAGTCAGTGAACACTGAAGCTTTCTTT; CDR3: CAISESVNTEAFF
D: NA; size: NA; J: TRBJ1-6; V: TRBV5-4; DNA: TGTGCCAGCGGGGAACAGTGGTTGGATAATTCACCCCTCCACTTT; CDR3: CASGEQWLDNSPLHF
D: NA; size: many; J: TRBJ1-2; V: TRBV10-3; DNA: TGTGCCATCAGTGGACAGACCTATGGCTACACCTTC; CDR3: CAISGQTYGYTF
D: NA; size: few; J: TRBJ1-2; V: TRBV20-1; DNA: TGCAGTGCTAGGATCAGGGTCGGGTATGGCTACACCTTC; CDR3: CSARIRVGYGYTF
D: TRBD1; size: many; J: TRBJ1-4; V: TRBV29-1; DNA: TGCAGCGTACATACGGACAGGGGAGGTGAAAAACTGTTTTTT; CDR3: CSVHTDRGGEKLFF
D: TRBD1; size: many; J: TRBJ1-6; V: TRBV7-2; DNA: TGTGCCAGCAGCTTTAATGTAGGGGGCGCTTCACCCCTCCACTTT; CDR3: CASSFNVGGASPLHF
D: NA; size: NA; J: TRBJ1-3; V: TRBV20-1; DNA: TGCAGTGCGCACGCTAGGGGGTCTGGAAACACCATATATTTT; CDR3: CSAHARGSGNTIYF
D: TRBD1; size: once; J: TRBJ2-2; V: TRBV19; DNA: TGTGCCAGTAGCATAACAGGGGGCGCTGGGAACACCGGGGAGCTGTTTTTT; CDR3: CASSITGGAGNTGELFF
D: TRBD1; size: NA; J: TRBJ1-1; V: TRBV25-1; DNA: TGTGCCAGCAGCACCGAGACAGGGGGTGACGCTGAAGCTTTCTTT; CDR3: CASSTETGGDAEAFF
D: TRBD1; size: NA; J: TRBJ1-6; V: TRBV20-1; DNA: TGCAGTGCTGTTAAACAGGGGTTGGTTTCACCCCTCCACTTT; CDR3: CSAVKQGLVSPLHF
D: NA; size: NA; J: TRBJ1-2; V: TRBV7-8; DNA: TGTGCCAGCAGCTTATTTTCCGTGGACGGGAGAAACTATGGCTACACCTTC; CDR3: CASSLFSVDGRNYGYTF